Many counts were recorded for the clone carrying this T cell receptor (beta chain). The antigen remains unidentified. The entry originates in a study of CD8 T cells in ankylosing spondylitis. With molecular barcodes, quantitative 5'-RACE was used to make the TCR beta libraries. Each CDR3 protein is one row after TCRdb ran MiXCR on the 5' RACE reads. The sample shows 110,000 to 150,000 distinct CDR3 sequences, roughly 8.3% of them seen only once. Findings and limits, study-wide: Made up of about eight highly homologous variants, a TCR beta motif appeared characteristic of ankylosing spondylitis blood.

This TCR was recovered from a male donor with ankylosing spondylitis. Sequenced: synovial fluid, either unsorted or a sorted T cell fraction (not recorded which).

In nucleotides, the CDR3 is TGTGCCAGCAGTTTCCCCGGGGTCAATGAGCAGTTCTTC. This sequence encodes CASSFPGVNEQFF. The chain joins TRBV12-3 or TRBV12-4 to TRBJ2-1; perhaps TRBD2 as D (5 bases). Trimming stripped 3 bases from V and 6 bases from J, with 9 bases between. This CDR3 region has 13 residues.